This TCR beta chain stems from a study of Graves' ophthalmopathy and Graves' hyperthyroidism. Study information: Peripheral blood was gathered at first diagnosis, ahead of any treatment whatsoever.

CDR3 regions of TCR beta were amplified from RNA transcripts. Amplification began with first-round RT-PCR using HTBI primers, then second-round multiplex PCR was performed. TCRdb analysed the multiplex PCR reads with MiXCR anew, one entry per CDR3 protein. The table has roughly 420,000 distinct CDR3 sequences, 20% to 25% seen once. As for this clonotype: Just one base apart from a much larger clone, this may be a read error.

This CDR3 contains 10 residues. CDR1 and CDR2 from the germline V gene are DFQATT and SNEGSKA (reference sequence). Trimming left V 4 bases short and J 6 bases short, with 6 bases between. Hyperthyroidism was considered stable when no ophthalmopathy appeared within 18 months of follow-up. The sequenced material came from peripheral blood. The origin of this receptor is a woman under 30 with stable Graves' hyperthyroidism. The genes are TRBV20-1 and TRBJ1-2; D remains ambiguous. The DNA for the CDR3 is TGCAGTGCTAAAGGGAATGGCTACACCTTC. This sequence encodes CSAKGNGYTF.